Each of the 30 T cell receptor beta chains below was sequenced from the same sample in a study of T cell repertoires in cytomegalovirus infection. TCRdb ran MiXCR on the reads and lists one entry per CDR3 protein. Among approximately 750,000 distinct CDR3 sequences, under 40% were seen once, and the ten largest hold roughly 2.9%. Sequencing was carried out using PBMCs. The source is a human donor in good health (CMV status not recorded). Some clones in this sample may be carry-over from other donors' samples.

The sample holds one count of this clonotype. The V call is TRBV28, the J call TRBJ1-2; weak D call: TRBD1 (5 bases). With 5 bases removed from V and 4 bases from J, the gap between germline ends came to 14 bases. The CDR3 sequence is 14 residues long. Germline loops: CDR1 MDHEN, CDR2 SYDVKM. As DNA, the CDR3 is TGTGCCAGCAGTCGAACAACAGGTGCCTATGGCTACACCTTC. Its translation: CASSRTTGAYGYTF.

The rearrangement uses TRBV4-1 and TRBJ2-2; D remains ambiguous. Trimming stripped 4 bases from V and 6 bases from J, with 15 bases between. The CDR3 runs 15 residues. Germline CDR1 and CDR2: MGHRA and YSYEKL. CDR3 region: CASSRQTVTAGELFF. The CDR3 DNA reads TGCGCCAGCAGCCGTCAGACGGTAACGGCCGGGGAGCTGTTTTTT.

The chain couples TRBV28 to TRBJ2-7; D may be TRBD1 or TRBD2 (7 bases each). This CDR3 comprises 15 residues. V was cut by 7 bases and J by 4 bases, with 20 bases left in between. Per germline, CDR1 MDHEN and CDR2 SYDVKM. The CDR3 nucleotides read TGTGCCAGCAAGGGGGCCGGGACTACGAAGTACGAGCAGTACTTC. Its protein is CASKGAGTTKYEQYF.

There are many counts of this clonotype. The chain employs TRBV27 and TRBJ2-5, with TRBD2 identical over 9 bases. V shed 3 bases and J 7 bases; nucleotides not matched to a gene: 12. The CDR3 runs to 16 residues. CDR1 is MNHEY and CDR2 is SMNVEV in the germline V gene (reference sequence). CDR3 loop: CASSFGSGGPRGTQYF. CDR3 sequence (DNA): TGTGCCAGCAGTTTCGGTAGCGGGGGACCTAGAGGGACCCAGTACTTC.

This clonotype occurred a few times. The V and J genes are TRBV28 and TRBJ1-4, with D maybe TRBD1 (6 bases). This CDR3 is 15 amino acids long. Germline assignment: CDR1 MDHEN and CDR2 SYDVKM. Trimming took 5 bases from V and 4 from J, leaving 14 bases between them. The CDR3 nucleotides read TGTGCCAGCAGTATCAGACAGGCGCTTAATGAAAAACTGTTTTTT. It specifies CASSIRQALNEKLFF.

V is TRBV29-1 and J is TRBJ1-5; no definite D call. The CDR3 loop spans 14 amino acids. Per germline, CDR1 SQVTM and CDR2 ANQGSEA. The V end was cut by 6 bases, the J end by 0 bases, with 12 bases between. CDR3 in DNA: TGCAGCGTGGGTGAAGGGAATAGCAATCAGCCCCAGCATTTT. It codes for CSVGEGNSNQPQHF. Supplemented by reference TRBV29-1 and TRBJ1-5, the full variable domain reads SAVISQKPSRDICQRGTSLTIQCQVDSQVTMMFWYRQQPGQSLTLIATANQGSEATYESGFVIDKFPISRPNLTFSTLTVSNMSPEDSSIYLCSVGEGNSNQPQHFGDGTRLSIL.

J is TRBJ1-4 and V is TRBV12-3 or TRBV12-4; D is unclear. This CDR3 spans 14 amino acids. V gave up 2 bases and J gave up 8 bases, with 12 bases separating them. The CDR3 spells CASSLFGGGEKLFF. CDR3 DNA: TGTGCCAGCAGTTTATTCGGCGGAGGGGAAAAACTGTTTTTT.

This clonotype was found a few times. The chain links TRBV18 to TRBJ2-1; TRBD2 aligns across 9 bases. Germline V gene data show CDR1 as KGHSH and CDR2 as LQKENI. CDR3 length: 18 amino acids. V lost 1 base, J lost 9 bases, and 16 bases stayed unmatched. The CDR3 DNA follows: TGTGCCAGCTCACCACTTGGCTCGGGACTAGCTGCCCACACTGAGCAGTTCTTC. As protein: CASSPLGSGLAAHTEQFF.

In this sample, this clonotype turned up a few times. This chain joins TRBV6-5 and TRBJ1-6; the D is unclear. CDR1 and CDR2 from the germline V gene are MNHEY and SVGAGI. V lost 0 bases and J lost 7, with 10 bases in between. The CDR3 has 15 residues. DNA for the CDR3: TGTGCCAGCAGTTACTCGAGGCAGCAGAATTCACCCCTCCACTTT. As protein: CASSYSRQQNSPLHF.

The J gene is TRBJ1-1, the V gene TRBV12-3 or TRBV12-4, with unresolved D. This CDR3 contains 15 residues. With 5 bases removed from V and 1 base from J, the gap between germline ends came to 14 bases. CDR3 sequence reads: CASSPRGEWNTEAFF. The CDR3 nucleotides read TGTGCCAGCAGTCCCCGAGGTGAGTGGAACACTGAAGCTTTCTTT.

The table lists this clonotype with a few counts. J is TRBJ1-2 and V is TRBV2; no clear D gene. This CDR3 has 13 amino acids. Trimming pared 0 bases from V and 10 bases from J, leaving 12 bases between. From germline, CDR1 is SNHLY and CDR2 FYNNEI. The CDR3 DNA follows: TGTGCCAGCAGTGAAGCGTTGTCGGCACCCTACACCTTC. Its translation is CASSEALSAPYTF.

As to this clonotype: The conserved phenylalanine or tryptophan normally closing the CDR3 is absent here, so this likely arose from a read error. The V and J genes are TRBV7-6 and TRBJ1-1, with D unresolved. The CDR3 loop spans 14 amino acids. The germline CDR1 and CDR2 sequences are SGHVS and FNYEAQ. Trimming pared 1 base from V and 4 bases from J, leaving 10 bases between. CDR3 amino acids: CASSLGRDGTEAFL. CDR3 bases: TGTGCCAGCAGCTTAGGGAGGGATGGCACTGAAGCTTTCTTG.

V and J are TRBV12-3 or TRBV12-4 and TRBJ2-3, with TRBD2 as a possible D gene (7 bases). CDR3 length: 16 amino acids. Deletions cut 6 bases from V and 3 bases from J, with 19 bases between. In DNA, the CDR3 is TGTGCCAGCAGAAGGAAGGGGGGGCTAGGGACAGATACGCAGTATTTT. Translated: CASRRKGGLGTDTQYF.

The rearrangement uses TRBV10-3 and TRBJ2-6; 9 nucleotides line up with TRBD1. In germline, CDR1 is ENHRY, CDR2 SYGVKD. V was pared by 6 bases and J by 0 bases, with 9 bases of the junction left unmatched. The CDR3 loop spans 18 amino acids. The DNA for the CDR3 is TGTGCCATCAGGCAACAACAGGGGGCTTACTCTGGGGCCAACGTCCTGACTTTC. This translates into CAIRQQQGAYSGANVLTF.

This clonotype came up a few times. J is TRBJ2-7 and V is TRBV7-2; 11 bases are a match to TRBD2. With V trimmed by 5 bases and J by 5 bases, 8 bases remained unmatched. The CDR3 has 15 residues. In germline, CDR1 is SGHTA, CDR2 FQGNSA. Written as DNA, the CDR3 is TGTGCCAGCAGCATCATAGCGGGAGGGCTCCACGAGCAGTACTTC. Translating gives CASSIIAGGLHEQYF.

CDR3 DNA: TGTGCCAGTAAAAGAGTTTCTAGCGGGAGGGAAAATGAGCAGTTCTTC. This codes for CASKRVSSGRENEQFF. This chain uses TRBV19 with TRBJ2-1, with 12 bases matching TRBD2. From germline, CDR1 is LNHDA and CDR2 SQIVND (reference sequence). This CDR3 comprises 16 residues. Losses at the gene ends were 7 bases for V and 7 bases for J; bases not matched to a gene: 11.

The chain combines TRBV12-3 or TRBV12-4 with TRBJ2-3, with TRBD1 matching over 8 bases. CDR3 length: 15 amino acids. With V trimmed by 5 bases and J by 4 bases, 8 bases remained unmatched. Here the CDR3 reads CASSTRTGSADTQYF. The CDR3 bases are TGTGCCAGCAGTACCAGGACAGGGAGTGCAGATACGCAGTATTTT.

This clonotype came up many times. The J gene is TRBJ2-1, the V gene TRBV7-2; 13 nucleotides match TRBD2. With V trimmed by 3 bases and J by 3 bases, 11 bases remained unmatched. The CDR3 runs to 19 residues. Germline CDR1 and CDR2: SGHTA and FQGNSA. Here the CDR3 reads CASSFGTSGTQTYYNEQFF. In DNA, the CDR3 is TGTGCCAGCAGCTTCGGGACTAGCGGGACCCAGACCTACTACAATGAGCAGTTCTTC.

This clonotype was seen only a few times. V and J are TRBV5-1 and TRBJ2-1, with D tentatively TRBD1 (6 bases). CDR1 is SGHRS, CDR2 YFSETQ, per germline. V lost 1 base, J lost 9 bases, and 14 bases lay in between. The CDR3 sequence is 14 residues long. DNA of the CDR3: TGCGCCAGCAGCTTGCAGGGGTTGAGGAGTGAGCAGTTCTTC. This codes for CASSLQGLRSEQFF.

The chain uses TRBV28 and TRBJ2-5; TRBD2 is a possible D gene (5 bases). CDR3 length: 15 amino acids. Deletions cut 2 bases from V and 5 bases from J, with 15 bases between. Germline loops: CDR1 MDHEN, CDR2 SYDVKM. Here the CDR3 DNA reads TGTGCCAGCAGTTTAGGCCTCGGGGTTCGGGAGACCCAGTACTTC. This sequence encodes CASSLGLGVRETQYF.

The chain links TRBV27 to TRBJ1-5; a possible D gene is TRBD1 (6 bases). The germline V gene has CDR1 MNHEY and CDR2 SMNVEV (reference sequence). V was cut by 3 bases and J by 0 bases, with 12 bases left in between. The CDR3 length is 16 residues. CDR3 region: CASSFFGTNSNQPQHF. The CDR3 nucleotides are TGTGCCAGCAGTTTTTTTGGGACAAATAGCAATCAGCCCCAGCATTTT.

The DNA for the CDR3 is TGTGCCAGGCCCGCCCGGGAAGCTTTCTTT. Its translation: CARPAREAFF. The V gene is TRBV28, the J gene TRBJ1-1, with D unresolved. With 9 bases removed from V and 8 bases from J, the gap between germline ends came to 10 bases. This CDR3 is 10 amino acids long. CDR1 MDHEN and CDR2 SYDVKM come from the germline V gene. Full variable domain (outside the CDR3, taken from reference TRBV28 and TRBJ1-1): DVKVTQSSRYLVKRTGEKVFLECVQDMDHENMFWYRQDPGLGLRLIYFSYDVKMKEKGDIPEGYSVSREKKERFSLILESASTNQTSMYLCARPAREAFFGQGTRLTVV.

This chain joins TRBV20-1 and TRBJ2-2; the match to TRBD2 covers 7 bases. The CDR3 is 18 residues long. Germline values: CDR1 DFQATT, CDR2 SNEGSKA (reference sequence). The V gene end was trimmed by 5 bases and the J gene end by 5 bases; junction bases not matched to a gene: 20. Here the CDR3 DNA reads TGCAGTGCTCTTCCCACCTATAAGCGGGGCTCTGGGACCGGGGAGCTGTTTTTT. This translates into CSALPTYKRGSGTGELFF.

This clonotype was detected only a few times. The rearrangement uses TRBV27 and TRBJ2-7; D ambiguous. V was pared by 4 bases and J by 6 bases, with 7 bases between. The germline V gene has CDR1 MNHEY and CDR2 SMNVEV (reference sequence). This CDR3 has 11 residues. CDR3 loop: CASSYQGEQYF. DNA for the CDR3: TGTGCCAGCAGTTATCAAGGCGAGCAGTACTTC.

This sequence joins TRBV19 and TRBJ1-1, with D hard to call. The CDR3 has 15 residues. Trimming took 3 bases from V and 0 from J, leaving 11 bases between them. CDR1 LNHDA and CDR2 SQIVND come from the germline V gene (reference sequence). CDR3 coding DNA: TGTGCCAGTAGTATTAGGTCCCGGATGAACACTGAAGCTTTCTTT. It is translated as CASSIRSRMNTEAFF.

Remarks on this clonotype: It may be a read error: a sequence one base away is much more abundant. The chain combines TRBV11-2 with TRBJ2-7; the match to TRBD1 covers 9 bases. Per the germline V gene, CDR1 is SGHAT and CDR2 is FQNNGV. The CDR3 consists of 13 residues. Trimming took 3 bases from V and 10 from J; bases not matched to a gene: 7. DNA for the CDR3: TGTGCCAGCAGCTTGGGGACAGGGCGAGATCAGTACTTC. Protein product: CASSLGTGRDQYF.

The chain carries TRBV7-9 and TRBJ1-4, with D perhaps TRBD1 (5 bases). Trimming removed 3 bases at V and 8 bases at J, with 13 bases between. Germline CDR1 and CDR2: SEHNR and FQNEAQ (reference sequence). The CDR3 is 14 amino acids. This chain's CDR3 is CASSFGGRGEKLFF. Here the CDR3 DNA reads TGTGCCAGCAGCTTTGGCGGAAGGGGAGAAAAACTGTTTTTT.

As concerns this clonotype: The junction and the germline gene differ at one end; a read error may be behind it. This chain uses TRBV14 with TRBJ1-6; D remains unclear. Germline V gives CDR1 SGHDN, CDR2 FVKESK. The CDR3 covers 14 residues. CDR3 sequence: CASSQGVLRSPLHF. The CDR3 DNA reads TGTGCCAGCAGTCAAGGCGTTCTACGGTCACCCCTCCACTTT.

Regarding this clonotype: This may arise from a read error, as a much more abundant clone is one base away. This rearrangement joins TRBV7-3 to TRBJ2-7, with D perhaps matching TRBD1 or TRBD2 (6 bases each). CDR1 SGHTA and CDR2 FQGTGA come from the germline V gene. CDR3 size: 13 residues. The DNA of the CDR3 is TGTGACAGCAGCTTCCCGGGGGCTCGCGAGCAGTACTTC. It translates to CDSSFPGAREQYF.

CDR3 nucleotides: TGTGCCAGCAGCCCCACGCCCAGGGAAGATTATGGCTACACCTTC. This sequence encodes CASSPTPREDYGYTF. The chain uses TRBV4-2 and TRBJ1-2; D possibly corresponds to TRBD1 (5 bases). V lost 4 bases and J lost 5, with 17 bases in between. The CDR3 contains 15 residues. Per germline, CDR1 LGHNA and CDR2 YNFKEQ.